The 28 T cell receptor beta chains below were found in one sample sequenced in a study of CD8 T cells in ankylosing spondylitis. TCRdb itself ran the 5' RACE reads through MiXCR, one entry per CDR3 protein. The sample yields about 27,000 distinct CDR3 sequences, roughly 7.3% seen once. The sequencing sample was made of blood. These TCRs come from a male donor with ankylosing spondylitis or in good health (not recorded which).

This clonotype has at least ten counts. The chain has TRBV25-1 and TRBJ2-3; 9 nucleotides align to TRBD1. CDR1 and CDR2 from the germline V gene are MGHDK and SYGVNS. The CDR3 extends over 15 amino acids. J gave up 6 bases and V 4 bases, and 8 bases lay outside the gene matches. This chain's CDR3 is CASSVRGQGIDTQYF. The CDR3 nucleotides are TGTGCCAGCAGTGTGCGGGGACAGGGCATTGATACGCAGTATTTT.

At least ten counts were recorded for this clonotype. The V and J genes are TRBV20-1 and TRBJ2-3; D not certain. The germline CDR1 and CDR2 sequences are DFQATT and SNEGSKA (reference sequence). There are 14 residues in the CDR3. Trimming shortened V by 0 bases and J by 0 bases, and 7 bases separated the two germline ends. CDR3 nucleotide sequence: TGCAGTGCTAGAGACTCCTTTAGCACAGATACGCAGTATTTT. Protein: CSARDSFSTDTQYF.

The genes are TRBV7-3 and TRBJ1-1; D uncertain. V was pared by 5 bases and J by 1 base, with 17 bases between. This CDR3 has 16 amino acids. Germline V gene data show CDR1 as SGHTA and CDR2 as FQGTGA. This CDR3 reads CASSQSGPSGNTEAFF. DNA for the CDR3: TGTGCCAGCAGCCAATCCGGACCGTCGGGGAACACTGAAGCTTTCTTT.

This clonotype has a handful of counts. The chain employs TRBV23-1 and TRBJ1-1; no definite D call. TRBV23-1 is known as an ORF, though its function is uncertain. This CDR3 has 10 amino acids. V lost 3 bases and J 9 bases, leaving 5 bases between the germline ends. CDR3 protein: CASSHIKAFF. In nucleotides, the CDR3 is TGCGCCAGCAGTCACATTAAAGCTTTCTTT.

This clonotype was seen ten or more times. The CDR3 coding sequence is TGTGCCAGCAGTGGGTCTCGAGTCACTGAAGCTTTCTTT. The encoded protein is CASSGSRVTEAFF. The chain employs TRBV6-1 and TRBJ1-1; D gene unclear. Germline CDR1 and CDR2: MNHNS and SASEGT. V lost 4 bases and J lost 4, with 10 bases in between. The CDR3 has 13 residues.

This clonotype has ten or more counts. The chain joins TRBV29-1 to TRBJ2-3, with 7 positions matching TRBD1. This CDR3 region has 14 residues. Germline CDR1 is SQVTM and CDR2 is ANQGSEA. The CDR3 loop is CTFGTARSTDTQYF. The CDR3 DNA follows: TGCACCTTCGGGACAGCCAGAAGCACAGATACGCAGTATTTT.

The chain uses TRBV4-1 and TRBJ2-2, with D uncertain. CDR3 length equals 14 residues. The germline CDR1 and CDR2 sequences are MGHRA and YSYEKL. V lost 6 bases and J 0 bases, leaving 8 bases between the germline ends. CDR3 amino acids: CASSLGPNTGELFF. CDR3 nucleotide sequence: TGCGCCAGCAGTCTGGGCCCGAACACCGGGGAGCTGTTTTTT.

This clonotype was seen a handful of times. V and J are TRBV20-1 and TRBJ1-3, with D unresolved. Looked up from germline, CDR1 is DFQATT and CDR2 is SNEGSKA (reference sequence). Trimming removed 6 bases from V and 4 bases from J, with 10 bases in between. The CDR3 spans 12 residues. CDR3 residues: CSAGRLGNTIYF. As DNA, the CDR3 is TGCAGTGCAGGTCGCCTCGGAAACACCATATATTTT.

This clonotype was picked up a small number of times. CDR3 sequence: CASSRRTGGSYNEQFF. The DNA of the CDR3 is TGTGCCAGCAGCCGAAGGACAGGGGGCTCCTACAATGAGCAGTTCTTC. The chain combines TRBV5-6 with TRBJ2-1; 10 nucleotides match TRBD1. The V gene's germline CDR1 is SGHDT and CDR2 YYEEEE. This CDR3 spans 16 amino acids. J was trimmed by 0 bases and V by 4 bases; bases with no gene match: 4.

This clonotype came up a few times. The DNA of the CDR3 is TGCAGTGCTAGACCCCCGGACATGGATAATTCACCCCTCCACTTT. Its translation is CSARPPDMDNSPLHF. V gene TRBV20-1 combines with J gene TRBJ1-6, with D perhaps TRBD1 (5 bases). There are 15 residues in the CDR3. CDR1 is DFQATT, CDR2 SNEGSKA, per germline (reference sequence). With 2 bases removed from V and 5 bases from J, the gap between germline ends came to 13 bases.

This clonotype counts as medium-sized (0.01 to 0.1%). This chain connects TRBV5-1 to TRBJ1-1, with a tentative D call TRBD1 (5 bases). The CDR3 is 15 residues long. Germline CDR1 and CDR2: SGHRS and YFSETQ. Trimming stripped 1 base from V and 1 base from J, with 11 bases between. CDR3 loop: CASSLLQGGNTEAFF. For the CDR3, the DNA is TGCGCCAGCAGCTTGCTCCAGGGAGGGAACACTGAAGCTTTCTTT.

This clonotype came up many times. The chain combines TRBV28 with TRBJ1-1; D unclear. CDR3 length equals 13 residues. The V gene lost 6 bases and the J gene lost 4 bases, with 12 bases spanning the gap. Germline lookup yields CDR1 MDHEN and CDR2 SYDVKM. The CDR3 coding sequence is TGTGCCAGCAGCCAACTCTCGGGCACTGAAGCTTTCTTT. Translation: CASSQLSGTEAFF.

The chain uses TRBV3-1 and TRBJ1-1; maybe TRBD1 (5 bases). From germline, CDR1 is LGHDT and CDR2 YNNKEL (reference sequence). The ends were cut back, 3 bases at V and 6 bases at J, with 14 bases in the middle. The CDR3 sequence is 14 residues long. CDR3 region: CASSQRTGDAEAFF. DNA for the CDR3: TGTGCCAGCAGCCAGAGGACGGGGGACGCTGAAGCTTTCTTT.

In its sample, this clonotype was seen a few times. The chain recombines TRBV29-1 with TRBJ2-1; D unresolved. Germline V CDR1 and CDR2: SQVTM, ANQGSEA. V was pared by 3 bases and J by 0 bases, with 6 bases between. CDR3 length: 13 residues. The CDR3 bases are TGCAGCGTTGACGCCAGCTCCTACAATGAGCAGTTCTTC. Translated: CSVDASSYNEQFF.

The rearrangement links TRBV12-3 or TRBV12-4 to TRBJ2-3; D perhaps matches TRBD1 (5 bases). There are 14 residues in the CDR3. V was shortened by 4 bases and J by 3 bases, with 11 bases between the two germline ends. CDR3 sequence: CASSSYYRTDTQYF. The CDR3 DNA reads TGTGCCAGCAGTTCGTACTACAGGACAGATACGCAGTATTTT.

This chain links TRBV7-9 with TRBJ2-1; D is perhaps TRBD1 (6 bases). Trimming shortened V by 5 bases and J by 6 bases, and 11 bases separated the two germline ends. The CDR3 length is 13 residues. CDR1 and CDR2 (germline): SEHNR, FQNEAQ (reference sequence). CDR3 amino acids: CASSVGQFNEQFF. The CDR3 region has the DNA TGTGCCAGCAGCGTTGGACAGTTCAATGAGCAGTTCTTC.

The J gene is TRBJ2-7, the V gene TRBV4-3; the match to TRBD1 covers 7 bases. V shed 4 bases and J 4 bases; nucleotides not matched to a gene: 7. The germline gives CDR1 LGHNA, CDR2 YSLEER. This CDR3 spans 14 amino acids. The CDR3 spells CASSLRQGTYEQYF. CDR3 bases: TGCGCCAGCAGCCTTCGACAGGGAACTTACGAGCAGTACTTC.

This clonotype was recorded at least ten times. The genes are TRBV20-1 and TRBJ2-3; TRBD2 might be the D (5 bases). This CDR3 contains 15 residues. The V end lost 5 bases, the J end lost 1 base, and 16 bases lay between the germline ends. The germline gives CDR1 DFQATT, CDR2 SNEGSKA (reference sequence). CDR3: CSAEGPGLGTDTQYF. The CDR3 region has the DNA TGCAGTGCTGAGGGTCCGGGATTAGGCACAGATACGCAGTATTTT.

This rearrangement joins TRBV12-3 or TRBV12-4 to TRBJ2-1; no clear D gene. The CDR3 totals 12 residues. Trimming shortened V by 5 bases and J by 9 bases, and 11 bases separated the two germline ends. The CDR3 is CASSPRVGEQFF. For the CDR3, the DNA is TGTGCCAGCAGTCCCCGGGTCGGTGAGCAGTTCTTC.

The chain combines TRBV9 with TRBJ1-2, with 9 bases matching TRBD1. The CDR3 extends over 14 amino acids. V shed 7 bases, J shed 4 bases, and the junction held 8 bases outside the gene matches. Germline V gives CDR1 SGDLS, CDR2 YYNGEE. The DNA of the CDR3 is TGTGCCAGCTCATCTACGGGACAGGGCTATGGCTACACCTTC. It codes for CASSSTGQGYGYTF.

The CDR3 spells CSVSGQGYEQYF. The DNA for the CDR3 is TGCAGCGTGTCGGGACAGGGGTACGAGCAGTACTTC. The rearrangement links TRBV29-1 to TRBJ2-7; 10 nucleotides agree with TRBD1. The trim removed 6 bases at V and 4 bases at J, leaving 3 bases unmatched. Germline CDR1 and CDR2: SQVTM and ANQGSEA. This CDR3 has 12 residues.

This chain links TRBV9 with TRBJ2-2; TRBD2 is a possible D gene (7 bases). With 2 bases removed from V and 7 bases from J, the gap between germline ends came to 12 bases. Germline V lookup: CDR1 SGDLS, CDR2 YYNGEE. The CDR3 is 14 residues long. CDR3 protein: CASSVGGQDGELFF. In DNA form, the CDR3 reads TGTGCCAGCAGCGTCGGGGGGCAAGACGGGGAGCTGTTTTTT.

The chain carries TRBV2 and TRBJ2-7; D remains unclear. Germline V gene data show CDR1 as SNHLY and CDR2 as FYNNEI. V shed 7 bases and J shed 4 bases, with 8 bases lying between them. This CDR3 is built from 11 residues. This chain's CDR3 is CASMGPYEQYF. CDR3 DNA: TGTGCCAGCATGGGCCCTTACGAGCAGTACTTC.

This chain uses TRBV29-1 with TRBJ2-3; 14 bases line up with TRBD2. CDR1 and CDR2 (germline): SQVTM, ANQGSEA. The CDR3 sequence is 17 residues long. V lost 1 base to trimming and J lost 5 bases; unmatched junction nucleotides: 8. CDR3 in amino acids: CSVEGRLAGGVIDTQYF. DNA for the CDR3: TGCAGCGTTGAAGGACGACTAGCGGGAGGGGTAATAGATACGCAGTATTTT.

This clonotype was detected many times. This sequence joins TRBV6-5 and TRBJ2-3, with 12 nucleotides matching TRBD1. The CDR3 totals 17 residues. V dropped 2 bases and J dropped 6; count of bases not matched to a gene: 9. The germline CDR1 and CDR2 sequences are MNHEY and SVGAGI. The CDR3 spells CASSYGRDRGRMDTQYF. Here the CDR3 DNA reads TGTGCCAGCAGTTACGGGAGGGACAGGGGGCGCATGGATACGCAGTATTTT.

The rearrangement joins TRBV29-1 to TRBJ2-2, with D maybe TRBD2 (5 bases). V lost 3 bases, J lost 4 bases, and 12 bases lay in between. CDR1 is SQVTM, CDR2 ANQGSEA, per germline. The CDR3 loop spans 14 amino acids. CDR3 residues: CSVERVSSTGELFF. The DNA of the CDR3 is TGCAGCGTTGAGAGGGTATCCTCCACCGGGGAGCTGTTTTTT.

This clonotype came up many times. J is TRBJ2-7 and V is TRBV5-1, with D unresolved. With 0 bases removed from V and 0 bases from J, the gap between germline ends came to 13 bases. Germline V gene lookup returns CDR1 SGHRS and CDR2 YFSETQ. This CDR3 is 16 amino acids long. CDR3 amino acids: CASSLATGLSSYEQYF. CDR3 DNA: TGCGCCAGCAGCTTGGCGACGGGCTTGAGCTCCTACGAGCAGTACTTC.

The rearrangement links TRBV12-3 or TRBV12-4 to TRBJ1-1; unclear D gene. The CDR3 is 13 residues long. V shed 6 bases and J shed 0 bases, with 8 bases lying between them. The CDR3 here is CASSPQMNTEAFF. The CDR3 coding sequence is TGTGCCAGCAGCCCGCAGATGAACACTGAAGCTTTCTTT.